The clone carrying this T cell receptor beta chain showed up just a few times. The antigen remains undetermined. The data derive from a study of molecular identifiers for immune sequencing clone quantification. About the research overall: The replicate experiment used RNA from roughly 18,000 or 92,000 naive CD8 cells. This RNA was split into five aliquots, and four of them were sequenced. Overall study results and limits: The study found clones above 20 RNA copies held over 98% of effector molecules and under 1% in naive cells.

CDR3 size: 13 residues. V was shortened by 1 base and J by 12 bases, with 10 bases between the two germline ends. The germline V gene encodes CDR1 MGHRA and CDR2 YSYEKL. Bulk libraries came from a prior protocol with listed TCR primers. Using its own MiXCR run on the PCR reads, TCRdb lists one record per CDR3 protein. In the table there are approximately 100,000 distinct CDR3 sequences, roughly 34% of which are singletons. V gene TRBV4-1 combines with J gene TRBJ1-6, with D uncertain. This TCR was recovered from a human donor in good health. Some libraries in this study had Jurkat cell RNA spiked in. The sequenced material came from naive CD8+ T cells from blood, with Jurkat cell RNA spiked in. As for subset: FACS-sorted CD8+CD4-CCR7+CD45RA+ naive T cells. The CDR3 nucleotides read TGCGCCAGCAGCCAAGGGGAAACCTTACCCCTCCACTTT. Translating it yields CASSQGETLPLHF.